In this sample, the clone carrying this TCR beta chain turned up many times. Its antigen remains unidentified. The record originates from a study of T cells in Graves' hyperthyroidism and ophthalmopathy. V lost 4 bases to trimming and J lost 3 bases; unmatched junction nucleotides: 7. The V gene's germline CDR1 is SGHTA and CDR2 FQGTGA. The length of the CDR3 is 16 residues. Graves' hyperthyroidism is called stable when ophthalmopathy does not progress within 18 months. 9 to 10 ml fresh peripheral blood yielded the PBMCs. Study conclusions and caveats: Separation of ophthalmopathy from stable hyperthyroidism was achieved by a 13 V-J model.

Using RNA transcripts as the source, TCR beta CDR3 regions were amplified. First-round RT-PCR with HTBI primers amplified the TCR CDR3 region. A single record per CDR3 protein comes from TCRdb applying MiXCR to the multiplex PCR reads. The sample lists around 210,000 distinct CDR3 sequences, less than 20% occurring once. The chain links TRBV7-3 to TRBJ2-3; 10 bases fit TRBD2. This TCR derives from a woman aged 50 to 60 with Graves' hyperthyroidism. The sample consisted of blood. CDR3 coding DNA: TGTGCCAGCAGCTCGGCTAGCGGGAGATTGACAGATACGCAGTATTTT. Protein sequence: CASSSASGRLTDTQYF. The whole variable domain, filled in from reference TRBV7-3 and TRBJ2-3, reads GAGVSQTPSNKVTEKGKYVELRCDPISGHTALYWYRQSLGQGPEFLIYFQGTGAADDSGLPNDRFFAVRPEGSVSTLKIQRTERGDSAVYLCASSSASGRLTDTQYFGPGTRLTVL.